This TCR beta chain comes out of a study of radiotherapy plus CTLA-4 blockade in lung cancer. Only in-frame clones appear in the TCRdb table, and some are missing; sequencing was by immunoSEQ multiplex PCR. The repertoire holds roughly 50,000 clones, with more than 70% as singletons. The V and J ends lost 2 bases and 5 bases, in that order; junction bases with no gene match: 9. CDR3 length: 17 amino acids. Germline V gene data show CDR1 as SGDLS and CDR2 as YYNGEE. The sequence came from a human donor with non-small cell lung cancer who had stable disease on radiotherapy plus ipilimumab. The sample here was peripheral blood, taken from a patient treated with radiotherapy plus ipilimumab. This rearrangement joins TRBV9 to TRBJ2-5; 13 nucleotides agree with TRBD2. Here the CDR3 reads CASSVSLAGGPGETQYF. The CDR3 DNA is TGTGCCAGCAGCGTTTCACTAGCGGGGGGGCCCGGGGAGACCCAGTACTTC.